This record looks at one T cell receptor (beta chain) sequence and its context. The table lists this clone with a few counts. Its target antigen remains unknown. The record has no base qualities; no much larger clone is one base away. The trial excluded patients who had a history of autoimmune disease or who were on systemic immunosuppression. Peripheral blood for TCR sequencing was collected from all dose cohorts at baseline, on cycle 4 day 1, and on cycle 7 day 1. The samples were taken from a phase I, first-in-human, multicenter, open-label dose-escalation trial of ivuxolimab. Adults with locally advanced or metastatic melanoma, renal cell, hepatocellular, or head and neck squamous cell carcinoma were enrolled in the trial. CD4+ and CD8+ T cells were sorted separately from peripheral blood before TCR sequencing. The sample comes from a study of OX40 agonist ivuxolimab in advanced cancers. Regarding the complete study: Ivuxolimab was an agonistic, fully human IgG2 monoclonal antibody directed against OX40 (CD134), a costimulatory receptor. Intravenous ivuxolimab was administered to patients every 2 weeks at six dose levels: 0.01, 0.1, 0.3, 1.5, 3 and 10 mg/kg. A male proportion of nearly 85% and a mean age of around 60 years, ranging from roughly 23 to 90, were recorded for the dose-escalation cohort. Prior anti-PD-1, anti-PD-L1 or anti-CTLA-4 therapy was permitted, and 40% of dose-escalation patients had received checkpoint inhibitors. The purpose of peripheral TCRbeta sequencing was to test whether ivuxolimab changed TCR sequence diversity and led to clonal T-cell expansion. Partial responses were achieved by three dose-escalation patients, of whom one had hepatocellular carcinoma and two had cutaneous melanoma. Of the roughly 54 dose-escalation patients, hepatocellular carcinoma was present in about 20, melanoma in approximately 15, renal cell carcinoma in 9 and head and neck cancer in 9. The monotherapy dose-escalation portion (N ≈ 52 patients) of the phase I ivuxolimab trial is reported in the paper.

Genomic DNA was isolated from the sorted cells so that the TCRbeta CDR3 region could be sequenced. TCRbeta CDR3 regions were sequenced using the immunoSEQ Assay. The table comes from immuneACCESS by way of TCRdb, which keeps in-frame sequences with V and J called. Part of the clones is missing from these tables; in studies checked, under half for an unresolved V gene and the rest for unknown reasons. Across this sample there are about 77,000 clones, with about 85% seen only once. The ten largest clones add up to roughly 4.6% of the sample. Broad study findings and their caveats: At doses from 0.1 to 3.0 mg/kg, clonal expansion was seen in both CD4+ and CD8+ blood T cells between baseline and week 6. In partial responders in the 0.1-3.0 mg/kg groups, normalized peripheral clonal expansion was found to be among the lowest, especially among CD8+ T cells. The antigen specificity of the clonally expanded peripheral T cells was not determined. After ivuxolimab, expanded clones were on average more numerous among CD8+ T cells than among CD4+ T cells. Low levels of normalized T-cell clonal expansion were also seen in some patients who did not respond.

CDR1 LNHDA and CDR2 SQIVND are derived from the germline V gene (reference sequence). V lost 4 bases and J lost 5 bases; the stretch between them is 11 bases long. Taken from cysteine to phenylalanine, the CDR3 has 13 residues. The DNA shown is the 39-base CDR3, in frame from base 1. This clonotype originated in an adult with an advanced solid tumor such as melanoma, head and neck, liver or kidney cancer. This chain is built from TRBV19 and TRBJ1-1; the D segment cannot be called with confidence. The sample in question was CD4+ or CD8+ T cells sorted from blood, obtained in a trial of the OX40 agonist ivuxolimab. The bases read TGTGCCAGTAGTAGTCGGCTGATGACTGAAGCTTTCTTT. Translated, this is CASSSRLMTEAFF.